Below, one TCR beta chain is given with its context. Its antigen remains unidentified. No much larger clone is present one base from it, and per-base qualities are unavailable. The cohort comprised some 730 healthy bone marrow donors. Cohort members were all nominally healthy when sampled, although unrecorded immune exposures were likely present. The donor was CMV seronegative and belonged to the group of roughly 330 seronegative cohort members. Each donor provided a peripheral blood sample, and peripheral blood mononuclear cells were used for TCR beta sequencing. Genomic DNA extraction from the blood cell samples was performed with the Qiagen DNeasy Blood Extraction Kit. Ends trimmed: V by 5 bases, J by 5 bases; bases unmatched to a gene: 8. The CDR3 starts with the cysteine, ends with the phenylalanine, and has 14 residues. Only the CDR3 DNA stays, 42 bases, in frame from base 1. The CDR1 and CDR2 encoded by the germline V gene are SGHTA and FQGNSA.

This entry belongs to a study of cytomegalovirus exposure and HLA in healthy donors (TCRdb year 2017). For context, the study as a whole: According to an earlier analysis of 587 of the donors, some 180 million T cells yielded some 110 million unique TCR beta sequences and 276 Gb of sequence data. Of the 350 to 450 genotyped donors, over 80% were placed in the genetic ancestry cluster associated with self-reported Caucasian donors. Along with the roughly 610-subject first cohort, a separate validation cohort of more than 90 different subjects was used. To study patterns of TCR occurrence, a later analysis re-analyzed previously published TCR beta repertoires from 600 to 750 donors and added high-resolution HLA genotyping. Genome-wide SNP genotypes for about 65% of the 666 donors were used in a later genetic analysis, which treated that subset as a discovery cohort. The study used immunosequencing to profile the T cell repertoires of 600 to 850 subjects and linked those repertoires to cytomegalovirus serostatus. All discovery cohort repertoires had been generated on a single sequencing platform. To predict cytomegalovirus infection status, the study combined high-throughput TCR immunosequencing, statistical association of individual TCRs with disease status, and machine learning. Around 330 gigabases of sequencing data and tens of millions of unique TCR sequences made up an early release that covered approximately 650 HLA-typed donors. Donor age, sex, ethnicity and CMV serostatus were compiled alongside the repertoire data. The number of donors typed differed by locus, with about 629-630 for A, B, C, DRB1 and DQB1, 522 for DQA1, nearly 610 for DPA1, and under 490 for DPB1. HLA typing covered class I and class II loci at four-digit resolution. In an earlier analysis of several hundred of the donors, high-throughput TCR beta sequencing was used to judge whether each TCR beta V gene segment behaved as functional or pseudogenic. The study aimed to test whether signatures of past pathogen exposure could be identified by cataloging public T cell receptors. Roughly 5 DR-DQ haplotypes were handled as single units for association and clustering because linkage in the cohort was strong. The later analysis used no new phenotypic data to find candidate immune exposures, relying instead on TCR beta sequences and their occurrence across donors. On average, about 200,000 unique TCR beta nucleotide sequences were sequenced per donor among 398 genotyped donors of the cohort, with roughly 18% of those sequences being non-productive. Results and caveats for the whole study, not just this receptor: In a later analysis, HLA-associated TCR beta chains showed more clonal expansion and lower generation probabilities than non-associated chains that were equally common. A later analysis found that most CMV-associated TCR beta chains appeared HLA-restricted, with HLA associations seemingly driven largely by CMV exposure. Presence/absence analyses assumed roughly uniform sequencing depth across donors, an assumption that may not hold. Linkage disequilibrium might explain the correlated functional status among segregating V segments, but an unknown experimental factor could not be ruled out. The cohort was sequenced for TCR beta chains only, and without alpha or paired-chain data the features that could be detected were limited. According to the authors, the approach could potentially be generalized to other disease states and immunological phenotypes. A later analysis associated about 18,000 TCR beta sequences with specific HLA alleles at a false discovery rate of 0.05. A later genetic analysis reported fewer N-insertions in productive TCRs among donors in an Asian-associated ancestry cluster than the roughly 700-donor mean. CMV serostatus was the only immune exposure information available for the cohort. Cytomegalovirus status was reported to be diagnosed by the classifier with high specificity and sensitivity in both the original and validation cohorts. A cluster of highly shared sequence variants was judged likely to be a technical artifact of the sequencing pipeline. When HLA alleles, especially DR and DQ, strongly co-occurred, TCR associations were difficult to assign to individual alleles. The 87-base-pair reads could not distinguish some IMGT-functional V segments, including TRBV6-2 and TRBV6-3, so those segments were excluded. Because HLA typing was unavailable for some donors at each locus, only the typed subset was used in association tests. The study gave a list of some 150 TCR beta chains associated with cytomegalovirus. A later genetic analysis associated a missense DCLRE1C variant with V-gene and J-gene trimming of TCR beta chains, and an independent cohort replicated the association. Several of the top co-occurrence clusters appeared to be linked to parvovirus B19, influenza, CMV and Epstein-Barr virus, according to a later analysis. Because counts were too low, seventeen rarely observed V segments, including chromosome 9 orphons, were excluded from the earlier analysis of 587 of the donors. Broadly in line with IMGT annotations, most TCR beta V segments showed up in productive rearrangements about 87% or about 30% of the time in an earlier analysis of a few hundred of the donors. In a later analysis, TCR association rates were found to vary across HLA loci, with the most associated TCRs seen for DRB1 alleles and the fewest for HLA-C alleles. In vitro tests confirmed that a few of the cytomegalovirus-associated TCR beta chains recognize cytomegalovirus antigens. A further reported finding was that TCR beta sequences accurately predicted the HLA-A and HLA-B alleles for most subjects in the first cohort. Most TCR sequences were seen in very few donors, while some public TCRs were found in many individuals.

The method was the immunoSEQ multiplex PCR assay. For the multiplex PCR, a mixture combining 60 forward primers for TCR Vbeta segments and 13 reverse primers for TCR Jbeta segments was used. The CDR3 region of rearranged TCR beta genes was amplified from genomic DNA by a multiplex PCR assay. On the Illumina HiSeq System, the amplified TCR beta libraries were sequenced as 87-base-pair reads. Per the authors' processing: A later analysis tallied roughly 80 million unique TCR beta chains across the 666 repertoires, and around 12 million of those chains were shared by two or more donors. A nearest-neighbor algorithm error-corrected the raw reads and collapsed the reads into unique sequences, merging closely related sequences to remove PCR and sequencing errors. V, D and J gene segments were assigned by aligning CDR3 sequences to IMGT reference sequences. For a sequence to be retained, a match of at least six nucleotides to both a V gene segment and a J gene segment was required. Rearrangements were classified as productive when the CDR3 lacked stop codons and remained in frame with V and J, and all other rearrangements were classified as non-productive. Following IMGT convention, CDR3 was defined as the stretch from the second conserved V-encoded cysteine up to the conserved J-encoded phenylalanine. In an earlier analysis of around 540 of the donors, sequences lacking an unambiguous match to a single V gene segment were excluded. An earlier analysis of a few hundred of the donors classified V segments as functional when productive rearrangements were above 56.7% and as segregating when the standard deviation between donors was above 5%. A statistical classification framework was built to diagnose cytomegalovirus status from the catalog of TCR beta chain sequences. V and J gene assignment, in a later analysis, came from comparing TCR nucleotide sequences with IMGT/GENE-DB human TR gene sequences. In a later analysis, CDR3 sequences and most-parsimonious VDJ recombination scenarios were assigned using the TCRdist pipeline. A later analysis defined each TCR beta chain by its CDR3 amino acid sequence plus V-gene family, and excluded reads lacking a unique V-gene family. To address suspected cross-contamination and a sequencing artifact, a later analysis removed a few hundred highly shared, low-generation-probability nucleotide sequences. For each public chain, a later analysis derived a clonal expansion index from normalized ranks of inferred template counts within each repertoire. Generation probabilities in a later analysis came from a VDJ recombination model fitted to out-of-frame rearrangements, and those results were checked against IGoR. A later analysis scored TCR-TCR, TCR-HLA and TCR-CMV co-occurrence with hypergeometric tests, applying a repertoire-size bias correction to TCR pairs. To estimate false discovery rates, a later analysis permuted the HLA or CMV assignments 20 times. In a later analysis, co-occurring TCRs were grouped using DBSCAN, with TCRdist sequence similarity added in when clustering inside HLA-allele-positive subsets. For co-occurrence clustering, repertoires with fewer than 30,000 or more than 120,000 public chains were excluded, along with several repertoires with anomalous nucleotide sharing. The clones in this table, taken by TCRdb from immuneACCESS, are in-frame only. Not every clone is retained; where verified, under half of the shortfall comes from an unresolved V gene, and the cause of the rest is unknown. The V and J calls and the clone size are those of that table, but D and trimming were determined from the DNA. A total of 190,000 or so clones appear in this sample, around four fifths of them only once. 1.5% to 2% of the sample is in the top ten clones.

The chain is assembled from TRBV7-2 and TRBJ1-2; 7 bases in the junction line up with TRBD1. The sequence was obtained from a man aged 50-59 years in good health and CMV-seronegative. The sequenced material came from PBMCs. CDR3 loop: CASSPGDRVYGYTF. The nucleotide sequence reads as follows: TGTGCCAGCAGCCCCGGTGACAGGGTATATGGCTACACCTTC. Outside the CDR3, residues come from the reference TRBV7-2 and TRBJ1-2 proteins, so the full variable domain is: GAGVSQSPSNKVTEKGKDVELRCDPISGHTALYWYRQSLGQGLEFLIYFQGNSAPDKSGLPSDRFSAERTGGSVSTLTIQRTQQEDSAVYLCASSPGDRVYGYTFGSGTRLTVV.